This is a list of T cell receptor beta chains from one sample in a study of cytomegalovirus exposure and HLA in healthy donors. Profiling relied on immunoSEQ multiplex PCR, and the TCRdb table lists in-frame clones only, not all of them. This sample carries about 110,000 clones, 85% to 90% of them seen once, and the ten largest clones take 1.4%. Sequencing was performed on PBMCs. The origin of the receptors is a woman in her thirties in good health and CMV-seropositive. Both conserved end residues are part of each CDR3. A D gene is named only where the DNA matches it firmly. The size of a clone is reported for some rows only, either as once, few or many, or as a class for expanded clones.

clone_size	v_call	j_call	d_call	cdr3_nt	cdr3_aa
.	TRBV7-9	TRBJ1-4	.	TGTGCCAGCAGCTTATACCTACAGGGAATGACTAATGAAAAACTGTTTTTT	CASSLYLQGMTNEKLFF
.	TRBV28	TRBJ2-7	.	TGTGCCAGCAGTCGCAGGGCCAACTACGAGCAGTACTTC	CASSRRANYEQYF
.	TRBV7-3	TRBJ2-3	TRBD2	TGTGCCAGCAGCTTAGGAGCGGGAGGGACAGATACGCAGTATTTT	CASSLGAGGTDTQYF
few	TRBV30	TRBJ2-5	.	TGTGCCTGGAGTCGGGGAGGGGGCCAAGAGACCCAGTACTTC	CAWSRGGGQETQYF
.	TRBV29-1	TRBJ1-1	TRBD1	TGCAGCGTTACGCCTTCGCCGGGACAGGGATTGAACACTGAAGCTTTCTTT	CSVTPSPGQGLNTEAFF
.	TRBV7-9	TRBJ1-4	TRBD1	TGTGCCAGCAGCCGCGGGACAGGGGTCGAAAAACTGTTTTTT	CASSRGTGVEKLFF
once	TRBV10-3	TRBJ2-3	TRBD1	TGTGCCATCAGTGAGTACGGGACAGACACAGATACGCAGTATTTT	CAISEYGTDTDTQYF
few	TRBV10-3	TRBJ1-2	.	TGTGCCACCCGAGCAGGTGGCCTATATGGCTACACCTTC	CATRAGGLYGYTF
once	TRBV18	TRBJ1-2	TRBD1	TGTGCCAGCTCACCAGGGGGACAGGGGGACTATGGCTACACCTTC	CASSPGGQGDYGYTF
.	TRBV5-5	TRBJ2-7	TRBD1	TGTGCCAGCAGCTTAAGACAGGGTAAACAGTACTTC	CASSLRQGKQYF
.	TRBV11-2	TRBJ1-1	.	TGTGCCAGCAGCCCACGGGGGGTTAACACTGAAGCTTTCTTT	CASSPRGVNTEAFF
.	TRBV30	TRBJ2-7	TRBD1	TGTGCCTGGAGTTGGGACAGGGGTAACGAGCAGTACTTC	CAWSWDRGNEQYF
.	TRBV7-9	TRBJ1-2	.	TGTGCCAGCAGTCCAGCGGGAAGGGGCTATGGCTACACCTTC	CASSPAGRGYGYTF
.	TRBV9	TRBJ2-1	TRBD2	TGTGCCAGCAGCGTAGGAACTAGCGGGGCTAGTGAGCAGTTCTTC	CASSVGTSGASEQFF
.	TRBV7-7	TRBJ2-7	TRBD2	TGTGCTAGCAGCCCCAGACTAGCGGGGATCTACGAGCAGTACTTC	CASSPRLAGIYEQYF
.	TRBV11-2	TRBJ2-2	.	TGTGCCAGCAGCCCGGTGCGGGGACCGACGGAGAACACCGGGGAGCTGTTTTTT	CASSPVRGPTENTGELFF
.	TRBV5-1	TRBJ2-1	.	TGCGCCAGCAGCCAGGAGGGACTTCCGGGGGGCCATGAGCAGTTCTTC	CASSQEGLPGGHEQFF
.	TRBV2	TRBJ2-7	.	TGTGCCAGCAGCATCGGCAGGGGTGGCTACGAGCAGTACTTC	CASSIGRGGYEQYF
once	TRBV30	TRBJ2-7	.	TGTGCCTGGAGTAGTGGCCTAGCCTACGAGCAGTACTTC	CAWSSGLAYEQYF
.	TRBV23-1	TRBJ1-5	TRBD1	TGCGCCAGCAGTCAGACGGGGACAGGATGCAATCAGCCCCAGCATTTT	CASSQTGTGCNQPQHF
.	TRBV5-1	TRBJ2-3	.	TGCGCCAGCAGCTTCGGAGGGGCCCCAGATACGCAGTATTTT	CASSFGGAPDTQYF
.	TRBV27	TRBJ2-3	.	TGTGCCAGCAGTTTCAGAGGTAGCACAGATACGCAGTATTTT	CASSFRGSTDTQYF
.	TRBV27	TRBJ2-7	TRBD1	TGTGCCAGCAGGCAGGGGGTAATTTACGAGCAGTACTTC	CASRQGVIYEQYF
.	TRBV11-2	TRBJ2-7	.	TGTGCCAGCAGCTTAGAAGTCACCTACTACGAGCAGTACTTC	CASSLEVTYYEQYF
.	TRBV5-3	TRBJ1-5	.	TGTGCCAGAAGCTTGGATGTTCGTGGACATTACAATCAGCCCCAGCATTTT	CARSLDVRGHYNQPQHF
.	TRBV6-5	TRBJ2-7	TRBD1	TGTGCCAGCAGTTACGGGACAGGTGTCGAGCAGTACTTC	CASSYGTGVEQYF
.	TRBV5-1	TRBJ1-1	TRBD1	TGCGCCAGCAGCTGGGGACAGGCAGGTGGCACTGAAGCTTTCTTT	CASSWGQAGGTEAFF
.	TRBV2	TRBJ2-2	TRBD2	TGTGCCAGCAGAGGACTAGCGGGGGGGCCAAGGGAGCTGTTTTTT	CASRGLAGGPRELFF
.	TRBV6-1	TRBJ2-1	.	TGTGCCAGCGCCAGGACTGGATCTAACAATGAGCAGTTCTTC	CASARTGSNNEQFF